This T cell receptor (beta chain) was recovered during a study of regulatory T cells in long-lasting Graves disease. Study overall: Patients newly diagnosed with Graves' had been on antithyroid drugs for under 3 months.

Stated time point: newly diagnosed GD, antithyroid drugs for less than 3 months. Extracted PBMC RNA gave rise to the TCR library. CDR3 length: 14 residues. The V end lost 7 bases, the J end lost 3 bases, and 16 bases lay between the germline ends. Germline V gene sequence: CDR1 MGHDK, CDR2 SYGVNS. TCR beta libraries were built with iRepertoire HTBI primers and Arm-PCR of CDR3 regions. TCRdb redid the calling of the multiplex PCR reads with MiXCR, one entry per CDR3 protein. The data show 400,000 to 550,000 distinct CDR3 sequences, less than 20% seen once. These same data were also listed under a study on T cells in Graves' hyperthyroidism and ophthalmopathy. In that study: Among clonotypes expanded in thyroid above 0.001, most were also found in blood.

The sequence was obtained from a woman younger than 35 with Graves disease. This chain uses TRBV25-1 with TRBJ2-7; D is possibly TRBD2 (6 bases). The source material was peripheral blood mononuclear cells (PBMCs), sampled at new diagnosis, from a patient treated with antithyroid drugs. The CDR3 region has the DNA TGTGCCAGCATGGGGGACGGGGGTTACTACGAGCAGTACTTC. Protein product: CASMGDGGYYEQYF.